The present T cell receptor beta chain was sequenced within a study of T cells in tuberculosis. CDR3 length: 16 residues. V was clipped by 1 base and J by 0 bases, with 10 bases between them. Germline-derived CDR1 and CDR2 are LNHDA and SQIVND (reference sequence). Data came from immunoSEQ multiplex PCR; TCRdb stores just in-frame clones and leaves some out. This repertoire shows roughly 35,000 clones, just over 90% found once; its top ten account for under 9%. Time point defined: new active TB diagnosis, blood taken before or within 7 days of starting treatment. The starting material was PBMCs, obtained at tuberculosis diagnosis. This receptor was identified in an adult with tuberculosis. Some clones in this sample may be carry-over from other donors' samples. This rearrangement joins TRBV19 to TRBJ1-5; D perhaps matches TRBD1 (5 bases). This CDR3 is CASSIGGWNSNQPQHF. The CDR3 nucleotides are TGTGCCAGTAGTATAGGGGGCTGGAATAGCAATCAGCCCCAGCATTTT.